These 13 T cell receptor beta chains were sequenced from one sample in a study of response to subunit inactivated influenza vaccine. In TCRdb, the RT-PCR reads were re-called with MiXCR into one record per CDR3 protein. The sample holds around 470,000 distinct CDR3 sequences; roughly 7.6% are singletons and the top ten take under 15%. This specimen was PBMCs from blood, taken around 25 months after vaccination. The receptors shown here come from a man between 50 and 75 years old who received an inactivated influenza vaccine.

This clonotype has a handful of counts. The V call is TRBV12-3 or TRBV12-4, the J call TRBJ2-2; D tentatively reads TRBD1 or TRBD2 (5 bases each). CDR3 size: 14 residues. V was trimmed by 8 bases and J by 5 bases, leaving 15 bases between them. CDR3: CASLRDGITGELFF. As DNA, the CDR3 is TGTGCCAGCCTACGGGACGGTATTACCGGGGAGCTGTTTTTT.

The chain is built from TRBV4-2 and TRBJ2-3, with 9 nucleotides matching TRBD2. CDR1 and CDR2 (germline): LGHNA, YNFKEQ. The trim removed 0 bases at V and 1 base at J, leaving 5 bases unmatched. The CDR3 covers 17 residues. In DNA, the CDR3 is TGTGCCAGCAGCCAAGATGCGGGAGGGCCCGGCACAGATACGCAGTATTTT. It codes for CASSQDAGGPGTDTQYF.

This clonotype was detected a few times. The J gene is TRBJ2-5, the V gene TRBV12-3 or TRBV12-4; D is uncertain. This CDR3 comprises 14 residues. Between the trimmed V and J ends, which lost 3 bases and 5 bases, there was a span of 13 bases. The CDR3 protein is CASSFSSRPETQYF. DNA of the CDR3: TGTGCCAGCAGTTTTAGTAGCCGACCGGAGACCCAGTACTTC.

The chain uses TRBV29-1 and TRBJ1-2, with 8 bases identical to TRBD1. Unmatched junction bases numbered 5, after V lost 4 bases and J lost 1 base. The germline V gene has CDR1 SQVTM and CDR2 ANQGSEA. This CDR3 contains 14 residues. CDR3 in DNA: TGCAGCGTTGGGTGGACAGGGAATAACTATGGCTACACCTTC. Translated: CSVGWTGNNYGYTF.

The DNA of the CDR3 is TGTGCCAGCAGCTTAAGGTCCCAGCGGGGGCAGTACTTC. It specifies CASSLRSQRGQYF. The chain links TRBV13 to TRBJ2-7, with TRBD2 matching over 7 bases. The trim removed 2 bases at V and 9 bases at J, leaving 7 bases unmatched. CDR3 length: 13 residues. Germline CDR1 reads PRHDT; CDR2 reads FYEKMQ (reference sequence). The complete variable domain, with remaining parts taken from reference TRBV13 and TRBJ2-7, reads AAGVIQSPRHLIKEKRETATLKCYPIPRHDTVYWYQQGPGQDPQFLISFYEKMQSDKGSIPDRFSAQQFSDYHSELNMSSLELGDSALYFCASSLRSQRGQYFGPGTRLTVT.

The chain links TRBV27 to TRBJ2-5; 7 bases are a match to TRBD1. Germline lookup yields CDR1 MNHEY and CDR2 SMNVEV (reference sequence). The CDR3 has 13 amino acids. Unmatched junction bases numbered 10, after V lost 6 bases and J lost 9 bases. The CDR3 DNA reads as TGTGCCAGCAGAGACTCCACAGGGGCGGCCCAGTACTTC. It translates to CASRDSTGAAQYF.

This clonotype occurred many times. The CDR3 DNA sequence: TGTGCCAGCAGCCTCAGCCCCACAGATACGCAGTATTTT. Its protein is CASSLSPTDTQYF. The chain recombines TRBV7-2 with TRBJ2-3, with D hard to call. CDR3 size: 13 residues. Germline CDR1 and CDR2: SGHTA and FQGNSA. V was pared by 5 bases and J by 2 bases, with 8 bases between.

The sample holds a few counts of this clonotype. The chain has TRBV4-1 and TRBJ1-2; TRBD1 is a possible D gene (6 bases). The CDR3 is made up of 16 amino acids. V was shortened by 3 bases and J by 3 bases, with 17 bases between the two germline ends. Germline CDR1 reads MGHRA; CDR2 reads YSYEKL. CDR3 DNA: TGCGCCAGCAGCCATGTACCGGGACATTCAGACTATGGCTACACCTTC. Translating gives CASSHVPGHSDYGYTF.

The chain couples TRBV9 to TRBJ2-3; D is tentatively TRBD1 or TRBD2 (5 bases each). This CDR3 has 14 amino acids. The germline V gene has CDR1 SGDLS and CDR2 YYNGEE. Trimming took off 3 bases at V and 2 bases at J, with 10 bases between the two ends. CDR3: CASSAWDATDTQYF. CDR3 DNA sequence: TGTGCCAGCAGCGCCTGGGACGCCACAGATACGCAGTATTTT.

This clonotype came up many times. V is TRBV27 and J is TRBJ2-7; the match to TRBD2 covers 7 bases. Germline V gene lookup returns CDR1 MNHEY and CDR2 SMNVEV (reference sequence). With V trimmed by 3 bases and J by 3 bases, 8 bases remained unmatched. The CDR3 length is 15 residues. CDR3 in amino acids: CASSFTGGLYYEQYF. DNA of the CDR3: TGTGCCAGCAGTTTCACGGGGGGACTATACTACGAGCAGTACTTC.

V usage is TRBV12-5 and J usage is TRBJ1-4, with 10 bases aligning to TRBD1. Germline loops: CDR1 LGHNT, CDR2 FRNRAP. This CDR3 has 15 amino acids. V shed 4 bases, J shed 8 bases, and the junction held 7 bases outside the gene matches. CDR3 in DNA: TGTGCTAGTGGTTCTGGGGGACAGGGGACCGAAAAACTGTTTTTT. It is translated as CASGSGGQGTEKLFF.

Only a few counts were recorded for this clonotype. V gene TRBV12-3 or TRBV12-4 combines with J gene TRBJ1-4, with 10 bases fitting TRBD1. With 5 bases clipped from V and 8 bases from J, the junction kept 8 bases outside the gene matches. The CDR3 is made up of 15 amino acids. CDR3 residues: CASSRTGGWEEKLFF. The CDR3 nucleotides are TGTGCCAGCAGTCGGACAGGGGGATGGGAAGAAAAACTGTTTTTT.

This clonotype was detected only a few times. The gene calls are TRBV11-2 and TRBJ2-1, with D possibly being TRBD1 (5 bases). V was pared by 2 bases and J by 9 bases, with 11 bases between. The germline CDR1 and CDR2 sequences are SGHAT and FQNNGV. This CDR3 contains 13 residues. The CDR3 DNA sequence: TGTGCCAGCAGCTTAAGCACAGGAACTGAGCAGTTCTTC. Its translation is CASSLSTGTEQFF. Combining the CDR3 with reference TRBV11-2 and TRBJ2-1 gives the whole variable domain EAGVAQSPRYKIIEKRQSVAFWCNPISGHATLYWYQQILGQGPKLLIQFQNNGVVDDSQLPKDRFSAERLKGVDSTLKIQPAKLEDSAVYLCASSLSTGTEQFFGPGTRLTVL.